This T cell receptor beta chain emerged from a study of identical twins (TCRdb year 2016). For the study in its entirety: To test whether fetal clonotypes persist, the study used deep sequencing on TCR alpha and beta repertoires from monozygotic twins, unrelated adults of various ages, and cord blood. Replicate twin experiments were performed at different times using different library preparation protocols to rule out contamination. What the work shows at the level of the full study, not this receptor alone: Compared with coincidental sharing between unrelated individuals, an excess of low generation-probability sequences was observed among out-of-frame TCR alpha sequences shared between twins. In monozygotic twins, recombination models systematically underestimated out-of-frame TCR alpha sharing, but the models matched the sharing seen between unrelated individuals. Zero-insertion analyses could be partly confounded by invariant T cells such as MAIT and iNKT, though diverse VJ usage argued against such confounding for most clonotypes. Conclusions relied on cross-sectional statistical analysis, since the same donors could not be followed over many years. Abundant cord blood beta clonotypes carried fewer insertions; young adult naive repertoires showed a weaker similar trend, while memory repertoires showed none. A weaker excess of twin sharing was found in beta out-of-frame sequences because the signal-to-noise ratio was lowered by fewer shared sequences.

This clonotype was found many times. Its antigen remains unidentified. Within one base of it there is no much larger clone, and no base qualities were kept. Every donor was a healthy Caucasian. Three pairs of female monozygotic twins, all aged 18 to 29 years, made up the twin cohort. Positive isolation kits from Invitrogen were used to isolate the CD4+ and CD8+ T cell populations. From the cysteine through the phenylalanine, the CDR3 covers 15 amino acids. Just CDR3 DNA is preserved here, 45 bases in frame from base 1. Germline trimming: 5 bases from V, 7 bases from J; junction bases outside gene matches: 7. The germline V gene yields SGHAT for CDR1 and FQNNGV for CDR2. The library was produced with 5' RACE. This sample was sequenced with an Illumina HiSeq 2000. A universal primer binding site was added through template switching, and the final cDNA carried a unique molecular identifier so that TCR cDNA molecules could be counted accurately. First-strand cDNA for TCR alpha and beta chains was synthesized from specific primers in the conserved constant-segment region. To control for contamination, every cDNA library carried two barcodes: a SMART-Mk sample barcode plus Illumina barcodes. TruSeq adapter sequences along with Illumina sample barcodes were introduced in two successive PCR steps. TCR alpha and beta cDNA libraries were sequenced on the Illumina HiSeq platform with custom primers. The original pipeline was this. MiGEC processed the raw reads to extract unique molecular identifiers, while MiXCR was used to determine the CDR3 positions. Recombination models were inferred per individual with the repgenHMM and IGoR tools using an EM algorithm. Shared clonotype analysis was performed with the tcR package in R, normalizing sharing by the product of cloneset sizes. To study raw recombination without the effects of thymic and clonal selection, out-of-frame nonproductive sequences were analyzed. The raw public data were reprocessed by TCRdb itself: fastp quality trimming at Q25, MiXCR clonotype calling, in-frame beta chains only. Each entry merges the rows of one CDR3 protein and shows their most common DNA and genes. TCRdb, not the authors, supplied the V and J calls. The sample table records some 210,000 distinct CDR3 sequences; more than 15% of these occur just once. 40% to 45% of the sample belongs to the ten largest clones.

This sample was also put to use in a study of T cells expressing NK-cell markers. As the second publication notes: Roughly 8 donors provided sorted CD3+CD56+NKG2C+, CD3+CD56+NKG2C- and CD3+CD56-NKG2C+ T-cell subsets, whose TCR beta-chain repertoires were profiled. Of the eight sequenced donors, seven were found to be HCMV-seropositive and one was found to be HCMV-seronegative. To restrict sorting to alphabetaTCR-expressing T cells, an anti-gammadeltaTCR antibody was added in several experiments. In roughly six donors, the dominant CD3+CD56+NKG2C+ clonotypes ranked among the top 10 CD8+ clonotypes, making up about 1.0-7.5% of CD8+ T cells. Those dominant clonotypes were again the most abundant among CD3+CD56-NKG2C+ cells in a handful of donors, at about 25-65%. Whether the expanded NKG2C-expressing T cell clones were specific for HCMV antigens was left unclear. Randomly selected healthy volunteers, three men and five women, were used as the eight sequenced donors. HCMV-specific IgG was detected in serum with a commercial ELISA kit to determine HCMV serostatus. MIGEC was used to demultiplex reads and group the reads by UMI, and MiTCR was used to assemble and quantify clonotypes. To exclude erroneous sequences, any TCR cDNA sequence not supported by at least two reads was discarded. The tcR package was used for downstream repertoire analysis, and clonotypes were matched between fractions using CDR3 nucleotide sequence together with V segment. VDJmatch was used to annotate antigen specificity against VDJdb, with one amino acid substitution in CDR3 allowed.

The chain is encoded by TRBV11-2 joined to TRBJ2-1; TRBD2 fits 11 bases in the junction. The sequenced sample consisted of CD8+ T cells sorted from blood. The clonotype comes from a woman aged 18 to 35 in good health. The CDR3 reads as follows: CASSQTSGSRNEQFF. Read as DNA, the sequence is TGTGCCAGCAGCCAAACTAGCGGGAGTAGGAATGAGCAGTTCTTC.